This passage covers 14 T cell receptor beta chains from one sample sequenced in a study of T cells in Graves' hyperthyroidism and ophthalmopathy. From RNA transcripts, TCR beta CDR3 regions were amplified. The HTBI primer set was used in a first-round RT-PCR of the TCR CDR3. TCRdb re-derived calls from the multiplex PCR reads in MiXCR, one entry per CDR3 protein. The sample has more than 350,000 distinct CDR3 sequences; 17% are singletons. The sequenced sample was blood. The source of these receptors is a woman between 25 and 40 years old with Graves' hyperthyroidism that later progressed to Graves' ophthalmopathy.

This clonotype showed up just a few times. In DNA, the CDR3 is TGTGCCAGCTCACCTCGGGACATCCCCTACAATGAGCAGTTCTTC. Translation: CASSPRDIPYNEQFF. The chain combines TRBV18 with TRBJ2-1; perhaps TRBD1 as D (6 bases). CDR3 length: 15 amino acids. Germline loops: CDR1 KGHSH, CDR2 LQKENI. V was shortened by 3 bases and J by 2 bases, with 11 bases between the two germline ends.

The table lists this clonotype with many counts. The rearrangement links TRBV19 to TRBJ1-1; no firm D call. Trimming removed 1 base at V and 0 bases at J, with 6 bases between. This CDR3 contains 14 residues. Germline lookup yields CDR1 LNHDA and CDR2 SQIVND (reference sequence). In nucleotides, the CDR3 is TGTGCCAGTAGTATAGTCGGTATGAACACTGAAGCTTTCTTT. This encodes CASSIVGMNTEAFF.

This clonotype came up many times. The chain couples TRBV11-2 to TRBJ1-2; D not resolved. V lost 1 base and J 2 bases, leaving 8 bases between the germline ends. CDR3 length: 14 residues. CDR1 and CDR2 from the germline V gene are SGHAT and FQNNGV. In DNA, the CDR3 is TGTGCCAGCAGCTTAGGTGGATGGAACTATGGCTACACCTTC. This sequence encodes CASSLGGWNYGYTF.

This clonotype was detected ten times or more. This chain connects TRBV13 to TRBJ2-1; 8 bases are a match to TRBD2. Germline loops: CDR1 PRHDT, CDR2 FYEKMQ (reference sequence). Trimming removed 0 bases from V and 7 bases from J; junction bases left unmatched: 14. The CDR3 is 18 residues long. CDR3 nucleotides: TGTGCCAGCAGCTTAGGTTTATTAGCGGGGCCGGGGGAAAATGAGCAGTTCTTC. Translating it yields CASSLGLLAGPGENEQFF. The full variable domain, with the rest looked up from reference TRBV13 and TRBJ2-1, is AAGVIQSPRHLIKEKRETATLKCYPIPRHDTVYWYQQGPGQDPQFLISFYEKMQSDKGSIPDRFSAQQFSDYHSELNMSSLELGDSALYFCASSLGLLAGPGENEQFFGPGTRLTVL.

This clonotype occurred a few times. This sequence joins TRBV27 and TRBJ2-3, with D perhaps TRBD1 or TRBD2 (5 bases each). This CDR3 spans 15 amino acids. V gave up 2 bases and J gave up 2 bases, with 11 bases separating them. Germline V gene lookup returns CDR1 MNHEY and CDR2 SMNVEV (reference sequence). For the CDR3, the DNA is TGTGCCAGCAGTTTACACGGAGGACACACAGATACGCAGTATTTT. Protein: CASSLHGGHTDTQYF.

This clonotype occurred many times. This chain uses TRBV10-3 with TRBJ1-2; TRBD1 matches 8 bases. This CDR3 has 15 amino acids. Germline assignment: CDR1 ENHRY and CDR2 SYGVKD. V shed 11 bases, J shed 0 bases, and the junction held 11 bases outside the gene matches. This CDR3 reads CASRGTGGANYGYTF. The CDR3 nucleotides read TGTGCCTCTCGCGGAACAGGGGGGGCTAACTATGGCTACACCTTC.

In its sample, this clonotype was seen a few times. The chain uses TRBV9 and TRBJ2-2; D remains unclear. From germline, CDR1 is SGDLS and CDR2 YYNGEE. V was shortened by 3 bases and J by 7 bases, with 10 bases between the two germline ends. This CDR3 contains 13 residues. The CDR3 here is CASSAGVGGELFF. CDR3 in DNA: TGTGCCAGCAGCGCGGGTGTAGGCGGGGAGCTGTTTTTT.

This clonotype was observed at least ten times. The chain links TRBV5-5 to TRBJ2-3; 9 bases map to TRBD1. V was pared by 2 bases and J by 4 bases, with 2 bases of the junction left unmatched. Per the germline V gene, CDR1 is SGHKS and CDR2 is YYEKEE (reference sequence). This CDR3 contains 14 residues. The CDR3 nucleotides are TGTGCCAGCAGCTTTGGGACAGGGCCAGATACGCAGTATTTT. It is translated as CASSFGTGPDTQYF.

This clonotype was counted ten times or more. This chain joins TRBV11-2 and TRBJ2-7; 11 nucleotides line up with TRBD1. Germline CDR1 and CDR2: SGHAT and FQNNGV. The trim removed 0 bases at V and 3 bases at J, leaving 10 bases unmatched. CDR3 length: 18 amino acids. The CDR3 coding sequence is TGTGCCAGCAGCTTAGAGGGGACAGGGGGGGTTCGTAACTACGAGCAGTACTTC. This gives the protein CASSLEGTGGVRNYEQYF. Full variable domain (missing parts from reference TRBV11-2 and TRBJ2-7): EAGVAQSPRYKIIEKRQSVAFWCNPISGHATLYWYQQILGQGPKLLIQFQNNGVVDDSQLPKDRFSAERLKGVDSTLKIQPAKLEDSAVYLCASSLEGTGGVRNYEQYFGPGTRLTVT.

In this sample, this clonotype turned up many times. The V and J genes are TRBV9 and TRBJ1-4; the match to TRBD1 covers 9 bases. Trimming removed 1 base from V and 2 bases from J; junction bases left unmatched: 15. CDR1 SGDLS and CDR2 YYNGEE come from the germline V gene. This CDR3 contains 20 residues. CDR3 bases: TGTGCCAGCAGCGTACGGTCCGGGACAGGGTCACTGGAGACTAATGAAAAACTGTTTTTT. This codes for CASSVRSGTGSLETNEKLFF.

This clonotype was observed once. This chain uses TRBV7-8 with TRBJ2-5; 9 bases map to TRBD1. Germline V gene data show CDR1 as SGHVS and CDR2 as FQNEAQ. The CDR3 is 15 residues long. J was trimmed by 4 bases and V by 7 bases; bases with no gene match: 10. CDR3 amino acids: CASINRGQGRETQYF. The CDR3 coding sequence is TGTGCCAGCATAAATCGAGGACAGGGGCGAGAGACCCAGTACTTC.

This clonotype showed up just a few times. DNA for the CDR3: TGTGCCAGCAGGGCTAGCGGCTCCTACGAGCAGTACTTC. Its translation is CASRASGSYEQYF. The V and J genes are TRBV5-6 and TRBJ2-7, with TRBD2 matching over 7 bases. The trim removed 5 bases at V and 0 bases at J, leaving 2 bases unmatched. The CDR3 runs to 13 residues. Germline loops: CDR1 SGHDT, CDR2 YYEEEE.

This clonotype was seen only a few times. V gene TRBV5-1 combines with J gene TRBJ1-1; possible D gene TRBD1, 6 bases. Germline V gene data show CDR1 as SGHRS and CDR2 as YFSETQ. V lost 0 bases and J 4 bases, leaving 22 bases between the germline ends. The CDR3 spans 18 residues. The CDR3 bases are TGCGCCAGCAGCTTGGAGTCGGTTACGGGGGCGGTGATCACTGAAGCTTTCTTT. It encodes CASSLESVTGAVITEAFF.

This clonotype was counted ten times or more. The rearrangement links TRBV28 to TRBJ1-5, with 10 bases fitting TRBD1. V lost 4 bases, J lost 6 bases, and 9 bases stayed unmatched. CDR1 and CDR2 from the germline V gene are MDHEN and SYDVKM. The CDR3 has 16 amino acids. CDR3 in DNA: TGTGCCAGCAGTTCGGGAGTGACAGGGGGCTTTCAGCCCCAGCATTTT. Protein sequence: CASSSGVTGGFQPQHF.